This T cell receptor (beta chain) stems from a study of OX40 agonist ivuxolimab in advanced cancers. Study overall: The dose-escalation cohort was around 83% male, with a mean age of around 60 years, ranging about 20 to 85. Two patients with cutaneous melanoma and one with hepatocellular carcinoma, three in total, showed partial responses. Findings and caveats of the study: Clonal expansion among partial responders at 0.1-3.0 mg/kg ranked near the lowest.

This clone was picked up a small number of times. No antigen is known for it. This CDR3 has 18 residues. V shed 4 bases and J shed 0 bases, with 22 bases lying between them. Germline lookup yields CDR1 SGHVS and CDR2 FQNEAQ. The assay was immunoSEQ multiplex PCR, and TCRdb's table has in-frame clones only and misses some. The table shows some 86,000 clones, with 75% to 95% occurring only once. The sequence was collected from an adult with an advanced solid tumor such as melanoma, head and neck, liver or kidney cancer. The sample here was CD4+ or CD8+ T cells sorted from blood, taken in a trial of the OX40 agonist ivuxolimab. The chain employs TRBV7-8 and TRBJ2-7; possible D gene TRBD2, 6 bases. The CDR3 here is CASSSPGRFGSPSYEQYF. The CDR3 DNA follows: TGTGCCAGCAGCTCCCCGGGCCGGTTCGGGAGCCCCTCCTACGAGCAGTACTTC. The full variable domain, rest sourced from reference TRBV7-8 and TRBJ2-7, is GAGVSQSPRYKVAKRGQDVALRCDPISGHVSLFWYQQALGQGPEFLTYFQNEAQLDKSGLPSDRFFAERPEGSVSTLKIQRTQQEDSAVYLCASSSPGRFGSPSYEQYFGPGTRLTVT.